Presented here are 6 T cell receptor beta chains from one specimen sequenced in a study of PD-1 blockade in classical Hodgkin lymphoma (dated by TCRdb to the early 2020s). The library was prepared using the immunoSEQ multiplex PCR assay. TCRdb re-hosts the immuneACCESS table, in-frame sequences only. Its copies lack some clones; in the studies checked, an unresolved V gene accounts for under half of them, and the cause for the rest is not known. This sample comprises approximately 80,000 clones, 89% of them detected only once. The ten largest clones add up to approximately 22% of the sample. This specimen's time point label, interpreted: cycle 1 day 1 (C1D1), immediately before nivolumab initiation. Every trial patient had relapsed after autologous stem cell transplantation, and cohorts A, B and C differed in prior brentuximab vedotin exposure. The specimen comprised peripheral blood mononuclear cells (PBMCs), sampled at baseline. These receptors were collected from a human donor with classical Hodgkin lymphoma.

The V and J genes are TRBV7-9 and TRBJ2-6; D perhaps matches TRBD2 (5 bases). The germline CDR1 and CDR2 sequences are SEHNR and FQNEAQ (reference sequence). The ends were cut back, 3 bases at V and 12 bases at J, with 15 bases in the middle. The CDR3 has 14 residues. In DNA form, the CDR3 reads TGTGCCAGCAGCTTCCGAGCGGCCCACTCCGTCCTGACTTTC. It codes for CASSFRAAHSVLTF.

The J gene is TRBJ1-4, the V gene TRBV5-4, with D uncertain. V was trimmed by 2 bases and J by 3 bases, leaving 14 bases between them. The germline V gene has CDR1 SGHNT and CDR2 YYREEE (reference sequence). This CDR3 is built from 16 residues. The CDR3 is CASSFGSGKANEKLFF. The CDR3, as DNA: TGTGCCAGCAGCTTTGGTTCCGGGAAAGCTAATGAAAAACTGTTTTTT.

CDR3 nucleotide sequence: TGTGCCAGCAGTTGGCGGGAGACCCAGTACTTC. Translated: CASSWRETQYF. The gene calls are TRBV28 and TRBJ2-5; D gene uncertain. Germline V gene lookup returns CDR1 MDHEN and CDR2 SYDVKM. The CDR3 loop spans 11 amino acids. The V gene lost 4 bases and the J gene lost 5 bases, with 5 bases spanning the gap.

In its sample, this clone was seen a few times. The chain uses TRBV25-1 and TRBJ2-7; 14 bases agree with TRBD2. V lost 3 bases to trimming and J lost 5 bases; unmatched junction nucleotides: 6. This CDR3 spans 16 amino acids. Per the germline V gene, CDR1 is MGHDK and CDR2 is SYGVNS. The CDR3 DNA sequence: TGTGCCAGCAGTGATGGGACTAGCGGGAGTGTGAACGAGCAGTACTTC. Translation gives CASSDGTSGSVNEQYF.

V and J are TRBV5-1 and TRBJ2-4, with D possibly matching TRBD2 (6 bases). CDR1 SGHRS and CDR2 YFSETQ come from the germline V gene. The CDR3 sequence is 14 residues long. V dropped 0 bases and J dropped 5 bases, with 9 bases sitting between them. The CDR3 coding sequence is TGCGCCAGCAGCTTGGTCGGAGGGGAAAACATTCAGTACTTC. This gives the protein CASSLVGGENIQYF.

The J gene is TRBJ2-2, the V gene TRBV29-1; 7 nucleotides match TRBD2. CDR3 length equals 15 residues. The germline gives CDR1 SQVTM, CDR2 ANQGSEA. J lost 4 bases, V lost 7 bases, and 12 bases had no gene match. CDR3 nucleotides: TGCAGCGCCCGTGGCGGGAGCAAGGGCACCGGGGAGCTGTTTTTT. Its translation is CSARGGSKGTGELFF.